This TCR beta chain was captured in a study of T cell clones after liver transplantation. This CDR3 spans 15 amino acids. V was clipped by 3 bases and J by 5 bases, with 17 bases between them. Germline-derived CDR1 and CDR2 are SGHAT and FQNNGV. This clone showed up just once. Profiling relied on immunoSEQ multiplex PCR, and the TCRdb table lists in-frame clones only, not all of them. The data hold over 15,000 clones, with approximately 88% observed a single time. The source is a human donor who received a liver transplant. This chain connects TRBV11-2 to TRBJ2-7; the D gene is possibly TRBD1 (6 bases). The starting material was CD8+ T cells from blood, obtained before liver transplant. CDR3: CASSFTGPPGDEQYF. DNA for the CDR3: TGTGCCAGCAGCTTCACAGGGCCTCCCGGGGACGAGCAGTACTTC.